This T cell receptor (beta chain) was observed in a study of cytomegalovirus exposure and HLA in healthy donors (TCRdb year 2017). Looking at the study overall: According to an earlier analysis of 550 to 750 of the donors, 150 million to 200 million T cells yielded 90 million to 140 million unique TCR beta sequences and less than 300 Gb of sequence data. The genetic ancestry cluster associated with self-reported Caucasian donors included over 80% of the approximately 430 genotyped donors. An earlier analysis of several hundred of the donors used high-throughput TCR beta sequencing to judge whether each TCR beta V gene segment behaved as functional or pseudogenic. Among under 450 genotyped donors of the cohort, an average of about 240,000 unique TCR beta nucleotide sequences were sequenced per donor, around 18% of them non-productive. The study used immunosequencing to profile the T cell repertoires of 600 to 850 subjects and linked those repertoires to cytomegalovirus serostatus. To predict cytomegalovirus infection status, the study brought together high-throughput TCR immunosequencing, statistical association of individual TCRs with disease status, and machine learning. A later genetic analysis took genome-wide SNP genotypes for about 65% of the roughly 670 donors and used that subset as a discovery cohort. Donor age, sex, ethnicity and CMV serostatus were compiled together with the repertoire data. The later analysis used no new phenotypic data to find candidate immune exposures, relying instead on TCR beta sequences and their occurrence across donors. Both class I and class II loci were covered by HLA typing, at four-digit resolution. An early release that covered some 630 HLA-typed donors contained approximately 300 gigabases of sequencing data and about 93 million unique TCR sequences. In a later analysis, previously published TCR beta repertoires from hundreds of donors were re-analyzed and high-resolution HLA genotyping was added so that TCR occurrence patterns could be studied. All discovery cohort repertoires had been generated on a single sequencing platform. Typing coverage varied by locus: roughly 629-640 donors for A, B, C, DRB1 and DQB1; about 520 for DQA1; 600 to 610 for DPA1; 450 to 480 for DPB1. About five DR-DQ haplotypes were handled as single units for association and clustering because linkage in the cohort was strong. Along with the roughly 670-subject first cohort, a separate validation cohort of over 90 different subjects was used. The study aimed to test whether cataloging public T cell receptors could reveal signatures of past pathogen exposure. The research as a whole found: The presence/absence analyses assumed that sequencing depth was roughly uniform across donors, and that assumption may not be true. A cluster of highly shared sequence variants was judged likely to represent a technical artifact of the sequencing pipeline. CMV serostatus was the only immune exposure information available for the cohort. Some IMGT-functional V segments, including TRBV6-2 and TRBV6-3, could not be told apart with the 87-base-pair reads, so those segments were excluded. In a later analysis, around 17,000 TCR beta sequences were associated with specific HLA alleles at a false discovery rate of 0.05. In both the original and validation cohorts, the classifier was reported to diagnose cytomegalovirus status with high specificity and sensitivity. This cohort had only TCR beta chains sequenced, and the lack of alpha or paired-chain data limited which features could be detected. A later analysis reported that several top co-occurrence clusters appeared linked to parvovirus B19, influenza, CMV and Epstein-Barr virus. V-gene and J-gene trimming of TCR beta chains was associated with a missense DCLRE1C variant in a later genetic analysis, and the association was replicated in an independent cohort. A later analysis found that most CMV-associated TCR beta chains appeared HLA-restricted, with HLA associations seemingly driven largely by CMV exposure. Correlated functional status among segregating V segments might reflect linkage disequilibrium, but an unknown experimental factor could not be ruled out. Strong co-occurrence of HLA alleles, especially DR and DQ, made assigning TCR associations to individual alleles difficult. Across donors, most TCR sequences were observed very rarely, whereas some public TCRs were present in many individuals. Compared with equally common non-associated chains, HLA-associated TCR beta chains in a later analysis were more clonally expanded and had lower generation probabilities. A later analysis found that TCR association rates varied across HLA loci, with DRB1 alleles showing the most associated TCRs and HLA-C alleles the fewest. Three of the identified cytomegalovirus-associated TCR beta chains were confirmed in vitro to be specific for cytomegalovirus antigens. A total of fewer than 200 TCR beta chains were listed by the study as associated with cytomegalovirus. A further reported finding was that TCR beta sequences accurately predicted the HLA-A and HLA-B alleles for most subjects in the first cohort. In an earlier analysis of more than 450 of the donors, most TCR beta V segments were observed in productive rearrangements about 87% or about 30% of the time, broadly matching IMGT annotations. Because some donors lacked HLA typing at each locus, the association tests relied only on the typed subset. According to a later genetic analysis, donors in an Asian-associated ancestry cluster had fewer N-insertions in productive TCRs than the roughly 700-donor mean. Because counts were too low, seventeen rarely observed V segments, including chromosome 9 orphons, were excluded from the earlier analysis of under 650 of the donors. The authors suggested that the approach could potentially be extended to other disease states and immunological phenotypes.

The cohort was made up of several hundred healthy bone marrow donors. Cohort members were all nominally healthy when sampled, although unrecorded immune exposures were likely present. The donor tested CMV seropositive and was one of the 289 seropositive cohort members. Each donor provided a peripheral blood sample, and peripheral blood mononuclear cells were used for TCR beta sequencing. Genomic DNA extraction from the blood cell samples was performed with the Qiagen DNeasy Blood Extraction Kit. Receptor amplification or capture employed the immunoSEQ multiplex PCR assay. For the multiplex PCR, a mixture combining 60 forward primers for TCR Vbeta segments and 13 reverse primers for TCR Jbeta segments was used. The CDR3 region of rearranged TCR beta genes was amplified from genomic DNA by a multiplex PCR assay. Amplified TCR beta libraries were sequenced as 87-base-pair reads on the Illumina HiSeq System. In the source study's methods: A later analysis counted 75 million to 100 million unique TCR beta chains across the 650 to 800 repertoires, and some 12 million of these chains were shared by at least two donors. Raw reads were error-corrected and collapsed into unique sequences with a nearest-neighbor algorithm that merged closely related sequences to remove PCR and sequencing errors. To assign V, D and J gene segments, CDR3 sequences were aligned to IMGT reference sequences. For a sequence to be retained, a match of at least six nucleotides to both a V gene segment and a J gene segment was required. A rearrangement was called productive if the CDR3 had no stop codons and remained in frame with V and J, and every other rearrangement was called non-productive. CDR3 was defined according to IMGT convention as the region running from the second conserved V-encoded cysteine to the conserved J-encoded phenylalanine. Sequences without an unambiguous match to a single V gene segment were excluded from the earlier analysis of about 600 of the donors. In an earlier analysis of several hundred of the donors, a V segment was called functional when productive rearrangements were above 56.7%, and segregating when the standard deviation between donors exceeded 5%. A statistical classification framework was developed to diagnose cytomegalovirus status using the catalog of TCR beta chain sequences. A later analysis assigned V and J genes by comparing TCR nucleotide sequences with IMGT/GENE-DB human TR gene sequences. The TCRdist pipeline was used in a later analysis to assign CDR3 sequences and most-parsimonious VDJ recombination scenarios. A later analysis defined each TCR beta chain by its CDR3 amino acid sequence plus V-gene family, and excluded reads lacking a unique V-gene family. To address suspected cross-contamination and a sequencing artifact, a later analysis removed some 620 highly shared, low-generation-probability nucleotide sequences. A later analysis calculated a clonal expansion index for each public chain from normalized within-repertoire ranks of inferred template counts. In a later analysis, generation probabilities were computed using a VDJ recombination model fitted to out-of-frame rearrangements, and the results were checked against IGoR. In a later analysis, TCR-TCR, TCR-HLA and TCR-CMV co-occurrence was scored with hypergeometric tests, and a repertoire-size bias correction was applied to TCR pairs. To estimate false discovery rates, a later analysis permuted the HLA or CMV assignments 20 times. In a later analysis, co-occurring TCRs were grouped with DBSCAN, and TCRdist sequence similarity was added when clustering was performed within HLA-allele-positive subsets. Repertoires with fewer than 30,000 or more than 120,000 public chains, plus five repertoires with anomalous nucleotide sharing, were excluded from co-occurrence clustering. This is the immuneACCESS table as TCRdb keeps it, with only in-frame sequences that have V and J called. A part of the clones is gone; compared with another copy, unresolved V genes explain less than half, and the rest is unexplained. V and J calls and clone size follow that table, whereas D and trimming were derived from the DNA. The sample table lists more than 130,000 clones, about 80% of them with a count of one. In total, the top ten clones hold roughly 4% of the sample.

At the junction V is shortened by 6 bases and J by 0 bases; bases outside the gene matches: 6. From the cysteine up to the phenylalanine, the CDR3 has a length of 17 residues. Only the CDR3 DNA is retained, 51 bases long and in frame from the first base. For CDR1 and CDR2, the germline V gene (reference sequence) lists SEHNR and FQNEAQ. About this clone itself: The antigen it recognizes is unknown. Nothing much larger sits one base from this clone, and base qualities are not available.

The rearrangement combines TRBV7-9 with TRBJ2-6, with 9 bases in between that match TRBD1. This receptor was obtained from a man in his forties or fifties in good health and CMV-seropositive. What was sequenced was PBMCs. The base sequence is TGTGCCAGCAGTCTCGGGACAGGGCTCTCTGGGGCCAACGTCCTGACTTTC. This sequence encodes CASSLGTGLSGANVLTF.